The 2 T cell receptor beta chains given below trace back to one sample, sequenced in a study of low-dose radiotherapy and immunotherapy resistance in tumors. With TRAV- and TRBV-specific primers, first-strand cDNA was made, covering the alpha and beta chains. The PCR that amplified TCRs ran for 20 cycles, relying on a constant-region primer and a V-primer adapter. Using its own MiXCR run on the reads, TCRdb lists one record per CDR3 protein. The sample holds some 10,000 distinct CDR3 sequences; roughly 75% are singletons and the top ten take 1.4%. The receptors shown here come from a human donor with advanced metastatic prostate, ovarian, gallbladder or colorectal cancer (not recorded which). This table probably holds off-target reads from a library built for another chain.

This chain joins TRBV29-1 and TRBJ2-7, with D hard to call. This CDR3 is built from 13 residues. Germline CDR1 reads SQVTM; CDR2 reads ANQGSEA. With 4 bases removed from V and 6 bases from J, the gap between germline ends came to 16 bases. CDR3 sequence: CSVGASGYLEQYF. DNA of the CDR3: TGCAGCGTTGGTGCTTCAGGTTACCTCGAGCAGTACTTC.

V gene TRBV2 combines with J gene TRBJ2-1; 8 bases fit TRBD2. The CDR3 has 16 residues. The V gene end was trimmed by 1 base and the J gene end by 7 bases; junction bases not matched to a gene: 9. The germline V gene encodes CDR1 SNHLY and CDR2 FYNNEI. The CDR3 loop reads CASSEGDGRAGNEQFF. CDR3 DNA sequence: TGTGCCAGCAGTGAAGGAGACGGGAGGGCCGGAAATGAGCAGTTCTTC.